This T cell receptor beta chain appears in the sequencing data of a study of cytomegalovirus exposure and HLA in healthy donors. Trimming shortened V by 6 bases and J by 8 bases, and 14 bases separated the two germline ends. Germline V CDR1 and CDR2: LNHDA, SQIVND (reference sequence). The CDR3 runs to 13 residues. The method was immunoSEQ multiplex PCR; TCRdb's version includes in-frame clones alone and lacks a portion of them. The sample carries about 300,000 clones, 88% recorded once. This clone showed up just a few times. Material for sequencing was PBMCs. The chain has TRBV19 and TRBJ1-5; possible D gene TRBD1, 6 bases. The TCR originated in a woman younger than 30 in good health and CMV-seronegative. Here the CDR3 DNA reads TGTGCCAGTAGCCGTACAGGGTACGAGCCCCAGCATTTT. Translating gives CASSRTGYEPQHF. Full variable domain (missing parts from reference TRBV19 and TRBJ1-5): DGGITQSPKYLFRKEGQNVTLSCEQNLNHDAMYWYRQDPGQGLRLIYYSQIVNDFQKGDIAEGYSVSREKKESFPLTVTSAQKNPTAFYLCASSRTGYEPQHFGDGTRLSIL.